The 2 T cell receptor beta chains reported below all come from one sample, sequenced in a study of vaccination effects on CD4 cells after COVID-19. The ViraFEST assay expanded antigen-specific CD4+ T cells with viral peptide pools before sequencing. Subsequent to a culture period of 10 to 11 days, CD4+ T cells were isolated. Confirmation by PCR established that the person had SARS-CoV-2 infection between March and December 2020. Their antigen targets remain unknown. Sequencing used immunoSEQ multiplex PCR; TCRdb keeps in-frame clones, though not all of them. This table holds tens of thousands of clones, roughly 72% found once. Source: CD4+ T cells from PBMCs cultured with SARS-CoV-2 spike peptides, taken before COVID-19 vaccination. Source of these receptors: a human donor who had a prior SARS-CoV-2 infection.

This clone was recorded a few times. This CDR3 reads CASSVGSLETQYF. CDR3 DNA: TGTGCCAGCAGTGTTGGCTCGTTGGAGACCCAGTACTTC. This chain connects TRBV25-1 to TRBJ2-5, with no clear D. This CDR3 has 13 residues. The germline V gene has CDR1 MGHDK and CDR2 SYGVNS. V lost 4 bases and J lost 5, with 11 bases in between.

V and J are TRBV13 and TRBJ1-1, with TRBD1 identical over 12 bases. The CDR3 sequence is 17 residues long. With V trimmed by 3 bases and J by 4 bases, 9 bases remained unmatched. Germline CDR1 is PRHDT and CDR2 is FYEKMQ (reference sequence). CDR3: CASSFSTGQGAATEAFF. CDR3 coding DNA: TGTGCCAGCAGCTTCTCAACGGGACAGGGGGCGGCCACTGAAGCTTTCTTT.